The present entry profiles one TCR beta chain with its context. The antigen is unknown. The data were obtained in a study of CXCR3-negative and CXCR3-positive naive CD8 T cells. Study-wide findings and caveats: Whereas both naive subsets had comparably high diversity, memory CD8+ cells had much lower diversity. Naive CXCR3-positive and CXCR3-negative cells shared similar TRBV-TRBJ usage, unlike memory cells.

Germline CDR1 and CDR2: SQVTM and ANQGSEA. This CDR3 comprises 15 residues. With UMI labels, 5' RACE was used to prepare the TRB cDNA libraries. No DNA is given; TCRdb re-called the 5' RACE reads and lists each CDR3 protein once. Its listing shows 100,000 to 150,000 distinct CDR3 sequences. This chain joins TRBV29-1 and TRBJ2-7; without DNA, the TCRdb call of TRBD1 cannot be checked. The origin of this receptor is a human donor in good health. Some clones in this sample may be carry-over from other donors' samples. The specimen was naive CXCR3- CD8+ T cells from blood. Subset reported: CD45RO-CCR7+CD27+CD95- naive CD8+ T cells lacking CXCR3 (TNR3-). The CDR3 protein is CSVAGQGALVYEQYF.